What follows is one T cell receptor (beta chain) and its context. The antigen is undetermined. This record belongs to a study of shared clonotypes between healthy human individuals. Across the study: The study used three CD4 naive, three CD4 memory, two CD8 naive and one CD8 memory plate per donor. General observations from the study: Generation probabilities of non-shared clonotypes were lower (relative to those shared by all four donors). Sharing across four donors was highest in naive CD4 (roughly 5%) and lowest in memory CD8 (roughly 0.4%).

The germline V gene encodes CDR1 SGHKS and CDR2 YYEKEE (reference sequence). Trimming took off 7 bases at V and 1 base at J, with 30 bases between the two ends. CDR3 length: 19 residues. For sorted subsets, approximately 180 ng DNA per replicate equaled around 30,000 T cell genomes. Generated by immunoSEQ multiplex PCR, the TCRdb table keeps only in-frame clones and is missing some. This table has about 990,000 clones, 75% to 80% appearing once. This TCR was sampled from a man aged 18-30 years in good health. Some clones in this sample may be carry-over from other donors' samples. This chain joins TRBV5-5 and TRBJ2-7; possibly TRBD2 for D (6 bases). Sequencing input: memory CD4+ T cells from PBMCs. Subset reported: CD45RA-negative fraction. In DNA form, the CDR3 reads TGTGCCAGCTCTAACCCGGTTCCGGGACTGAGAACTACATCCTACGAGCAGTACTTC. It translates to CASSNPVPGLRTTSYEQYF.